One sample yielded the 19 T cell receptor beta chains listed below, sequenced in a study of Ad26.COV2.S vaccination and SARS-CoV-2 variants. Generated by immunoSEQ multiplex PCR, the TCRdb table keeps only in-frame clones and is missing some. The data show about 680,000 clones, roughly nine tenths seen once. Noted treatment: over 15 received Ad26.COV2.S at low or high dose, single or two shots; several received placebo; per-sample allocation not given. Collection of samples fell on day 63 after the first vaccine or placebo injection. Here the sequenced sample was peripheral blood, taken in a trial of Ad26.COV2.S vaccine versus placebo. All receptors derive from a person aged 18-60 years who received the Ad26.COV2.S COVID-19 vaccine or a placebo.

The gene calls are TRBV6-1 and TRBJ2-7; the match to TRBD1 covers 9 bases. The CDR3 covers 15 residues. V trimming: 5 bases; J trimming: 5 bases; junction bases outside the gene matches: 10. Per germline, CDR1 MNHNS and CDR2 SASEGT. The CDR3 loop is CASSSPGTGFHEQYF. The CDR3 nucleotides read TGTGCCAGCAGTTCCCCCGGGACAGGGTTCCACGAGCAGTACTTC.

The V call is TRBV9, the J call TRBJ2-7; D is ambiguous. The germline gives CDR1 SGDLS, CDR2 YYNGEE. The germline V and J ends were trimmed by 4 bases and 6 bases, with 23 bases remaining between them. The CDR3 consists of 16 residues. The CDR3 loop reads CASSINPAQTPSEQYF. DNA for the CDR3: TGTGCCAGCAGCATAAACCCGGCTCAAACCCCCTCCGAGCAGTACTTC.

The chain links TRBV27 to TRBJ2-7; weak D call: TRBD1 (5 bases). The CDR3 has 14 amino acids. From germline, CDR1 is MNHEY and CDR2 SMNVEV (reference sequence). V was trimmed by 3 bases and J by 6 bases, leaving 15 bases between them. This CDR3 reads CASSFRARGGEQYF. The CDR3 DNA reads TGTGCCAGCAGTTTTCGTGCTAGGGGCGGCGAGCAGTACTTC.

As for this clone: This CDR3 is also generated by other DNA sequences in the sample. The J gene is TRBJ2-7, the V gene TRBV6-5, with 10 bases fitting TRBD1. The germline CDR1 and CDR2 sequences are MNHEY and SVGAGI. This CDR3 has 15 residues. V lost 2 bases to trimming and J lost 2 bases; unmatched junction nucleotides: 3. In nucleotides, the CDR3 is TGTGCCAGCAGTTACAGGACAGGGGGTACCTACGAGCAGTACTTC. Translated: CASSYRTGGTYEQYF.

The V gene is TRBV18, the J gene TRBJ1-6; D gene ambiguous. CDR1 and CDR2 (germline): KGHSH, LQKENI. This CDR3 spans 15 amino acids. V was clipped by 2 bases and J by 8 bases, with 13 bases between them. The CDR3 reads CASSPGYGSDSPLHF. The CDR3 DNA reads TGTGCCAGCTCACCAGGGTATGGAAGTGATTCACCCCTCCACTTT.

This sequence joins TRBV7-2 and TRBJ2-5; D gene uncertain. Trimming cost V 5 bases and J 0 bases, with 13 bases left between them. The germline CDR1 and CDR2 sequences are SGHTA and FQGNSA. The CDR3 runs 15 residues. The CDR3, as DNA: TGTGCCAGCAGCAAAGAGGCTATGTACCAAGAGACCCAGTACTTC. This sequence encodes CASSKEAMYQETQYF.

The CDR3 region is CSVGHGTGNQPQHF. The CDR3, as DNA: TGCAGCGTCGGACACGGGACAGGCAATCAGCCCCAGCATTTT. The genes are TRBV29-1 and TRBJ1-5; 7 positions match TRBD1. Germline-derived CDR1 and CDR2 are SQVTM and ANQGSEA. The CDR3 covers 14 residues. Germline trimming cut 6 bases from V and 2 bases from J; bases unmatched to any gene: 7. Based on the CDR3 plus reference TRBV29-1 and TRBJ1-5, the full variable domain is SAVISQKPSRDICQRGTSLTIQCQVDSQVTMMFWYRQQPGQSLTLIATANQGSEATYESGFVIDKFPISRPNLTFSTLTVSNMSPEDSSIYLCSVGHGTGNQPQHFGDGTRLSIL.

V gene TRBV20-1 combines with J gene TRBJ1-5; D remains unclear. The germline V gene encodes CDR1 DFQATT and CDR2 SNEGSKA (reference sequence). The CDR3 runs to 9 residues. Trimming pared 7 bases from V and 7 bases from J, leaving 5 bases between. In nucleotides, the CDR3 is TGCAGTGTTTGGCAGCCCCAGCATTTT. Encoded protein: CSVWQPQHF.

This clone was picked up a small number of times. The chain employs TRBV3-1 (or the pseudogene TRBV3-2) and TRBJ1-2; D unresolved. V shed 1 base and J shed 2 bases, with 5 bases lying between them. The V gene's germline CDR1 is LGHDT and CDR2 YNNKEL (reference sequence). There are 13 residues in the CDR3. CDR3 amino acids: CASSQGVNYGYTF. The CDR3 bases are TGTGCCAGCAGCCAAGGGGTAAACTATGGCTACACCTTC.

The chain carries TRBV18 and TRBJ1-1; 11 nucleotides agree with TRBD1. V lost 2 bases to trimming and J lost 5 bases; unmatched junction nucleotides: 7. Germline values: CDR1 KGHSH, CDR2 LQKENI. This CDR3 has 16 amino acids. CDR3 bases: TGTGCCAGCTCACCATCGGACAGGGGGCGAGGTACTGAAGCTTTCTTT. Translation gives CASSPSDRGRGTEAFF.

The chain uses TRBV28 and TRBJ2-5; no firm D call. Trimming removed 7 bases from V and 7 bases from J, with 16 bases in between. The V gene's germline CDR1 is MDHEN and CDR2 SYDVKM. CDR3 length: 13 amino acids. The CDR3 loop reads CASISPVPGTQYF. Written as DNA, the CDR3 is TGTGCCAGCATCAGCCCCGTTCCGGGGACCCAGTACTTC.

CDR3 amino acids: CATSERNTGELFF. In DNA form, the CDR3 reads TGTGCCACCAGTGAGAGGAACACCGGGGAGCTGTTTTTT. The rearrangement links TRBV24-1 to TRBJ2-2; D is uncertain. The CDR3 runs 13 residues. Germline V gene lookup returns CDR1 KGHDR and CDR2 SFDVKD. Deletions cut 4 bases from V and 1 base from J, with 3 bases between.

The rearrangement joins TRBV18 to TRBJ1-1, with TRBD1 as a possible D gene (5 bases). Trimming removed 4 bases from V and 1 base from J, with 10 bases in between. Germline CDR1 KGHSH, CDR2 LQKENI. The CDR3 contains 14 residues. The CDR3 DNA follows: TGTGCCAGCTCACGGAGGGGTTGGAACACTGAAGCTTTCTTT. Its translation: CASSRRGWNTEAFF.

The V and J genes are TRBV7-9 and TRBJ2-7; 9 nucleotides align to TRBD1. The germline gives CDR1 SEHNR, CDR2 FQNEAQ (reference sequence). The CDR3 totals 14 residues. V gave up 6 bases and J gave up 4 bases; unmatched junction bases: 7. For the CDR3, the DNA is TGTGCCAGCAGTCCGGGACAGGGTTTGTACGAGCAGTACTTC. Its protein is CASSPGQGLYEQYF.

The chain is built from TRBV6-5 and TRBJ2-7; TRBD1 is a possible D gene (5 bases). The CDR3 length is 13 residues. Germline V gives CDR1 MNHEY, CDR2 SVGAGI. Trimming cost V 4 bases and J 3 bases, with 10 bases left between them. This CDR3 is CASSSDNYYEQYF. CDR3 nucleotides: TGTGCCAGCAGTTCGGACAACTACTACGAGCAGTACTTC.

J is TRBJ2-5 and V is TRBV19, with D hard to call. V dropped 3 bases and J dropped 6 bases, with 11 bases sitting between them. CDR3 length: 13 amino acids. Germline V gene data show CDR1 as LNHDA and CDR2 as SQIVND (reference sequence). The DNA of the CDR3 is TGTGCCAGTAGTATGGATCGTTCGAAGACCCAGTACTTC. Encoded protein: CASSMDRSKTQYF.

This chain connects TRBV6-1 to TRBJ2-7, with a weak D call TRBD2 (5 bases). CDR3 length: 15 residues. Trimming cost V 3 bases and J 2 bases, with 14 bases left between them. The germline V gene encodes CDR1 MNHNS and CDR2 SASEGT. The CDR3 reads CASSDLVAITYEQYF. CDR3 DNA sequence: TGTGCCAGCAGTGATTTAGTAGCGATTACCTACGAGCAGTACTTC.

CDR3 in amino acids: CASRFGGSSDTQYF. The DNA of the CDR3 is TGCGCCAGCCGGTTCGGCGGGAGTTCAGATACGCAGTATTTT. This sequence joins TRBV10-1 and TRBJ2-3; 7 nucleotides match TRBD2. The CDR3 contains 14 residues. The junction had 9 bases not matched to a gene; V was cut back by 8 bases and J by 4 bases. Germline loops: CDR1 WNHNN, CDR2 SYGVQD (reference sequence).

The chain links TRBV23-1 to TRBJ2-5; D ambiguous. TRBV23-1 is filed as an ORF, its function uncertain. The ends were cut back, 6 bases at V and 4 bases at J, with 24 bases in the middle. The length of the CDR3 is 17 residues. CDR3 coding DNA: TGCGCCAGCAGCCCCGCACCCGAGACCCAGACCCCAGAGACCCAGTACTTC. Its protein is CASSPAPETQTPETQYF.